This T cell receptor beta chain comes out of a study of T-cell reconstitution after alpha-beta-depleted transplantation in children. Germline V gene sequence: CDR1 MGHRA, CDR2 YSYEKL. V shed 6 bases and J 6 bases; nucleotides not matched to a gene: 13. This CDR3 is 17 amino acids long. Unique molecular identifiers were incorporated when the TCRbeta library was constructed. TCRdb ran MiXCR on the PCR reads and lists one entry per CDR3 protein. Of 500,000 to 600,000 distinct CDR3 sequences in the sample, 15% to 20% are singletons; the top ten hold roughly 3.3%. The rearrangement links TRBV4-1 to TRBJ2-1; 11 nucleotides align to TRBD2. The origin of this receptor is a human donor who donated a stem cell graft to a child with acute lymphoblastic leukemia. Sequences were derived from PBMCs from the stem cell graft donor, sampled from the stem cell graft. The CDR3 spells CASRPRSWLAGGNEQFF. The CDR3 DNA reads TGCGCCAGCAGGCCCCGAAGCTGGCTAGCGGGAGGCAATGAGCAGTTCTTC.